This T cell receptor (beta chain) was recorded in a study of OX40 agonist ivuxolimab in advanced cancers. About the study: Patients were treated with intravenous ivuxolimab, dosed at 0.01 to 10 mg/kg and infused every 2 weeks. Subjects had a mean age of around 60 years, with a range of 23 to 79; more than 70% were male.

Sequenced by immunoSEQ multiplex PCR; TCRdb stores in-frame clones only, minus some. The sample records almost 35,000 clones, over 75% being singletons. Looked up from germline, CDR1 is SNHLY and CDR2 is FYNNEI. V trimming: 6 bases; J trimming: 0 bases; junction bases outside the gene matches: 10. This CDR3 region has 16 residues. The rearrangement links TRBV2 to TRBJ2-7; 8 bases line up with TRBD1. The TCR originated in an adult with an advanced solid tumor such as melanoma, head and neck, liver or kidney cancer. The input for sequencing was CD4+ or CD8+ T cells sorted from blood, taken in a trial of the OX40 agonist ivuxolimab. CDR3 amino acids: CASRATGAFSSYEQYF. The CDR3 DNA reads as TGTGCCAGCAGAGCGACAGGGGCCTTCAGCTCCTACGAGCAGTACTTC. Full variable domain (remainder filled in from reference TRBV2 and TRBJ2-7): EPEVTQTPSHQVTQMGQEVILRCVPISNHLYFYWYRQILGQKVEFLVSFYNNEISEKSEIFDDQFSVERPDGSNFTLKIRSTKLEDSAMYFCASRATGAFSSYEQYFGPGTRLTVT.